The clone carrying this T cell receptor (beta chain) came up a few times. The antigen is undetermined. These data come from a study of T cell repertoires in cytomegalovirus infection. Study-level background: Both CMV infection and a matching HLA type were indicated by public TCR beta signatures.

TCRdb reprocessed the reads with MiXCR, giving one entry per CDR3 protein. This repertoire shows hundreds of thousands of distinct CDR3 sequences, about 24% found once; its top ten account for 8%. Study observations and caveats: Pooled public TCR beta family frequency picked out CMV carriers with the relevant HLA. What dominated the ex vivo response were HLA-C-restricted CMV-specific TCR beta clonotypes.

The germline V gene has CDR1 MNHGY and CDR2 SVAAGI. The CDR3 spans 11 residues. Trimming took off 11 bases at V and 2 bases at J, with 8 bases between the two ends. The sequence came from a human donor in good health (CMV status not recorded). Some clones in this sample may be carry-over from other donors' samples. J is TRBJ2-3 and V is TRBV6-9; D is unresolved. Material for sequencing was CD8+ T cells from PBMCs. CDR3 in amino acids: CAGSITDTQYF. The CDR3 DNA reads TGTGCCGGCTCCATCACAGATACGCAGTATTTT.